This is a list of T cell receptor beta chains from one sample in a study of cytomegalovirus exposure and HLA in healthy donors. Repertoires were generated with immunoSEQ multiplex PCR, while TCRdb's copy carries only in-frame clones and drops some. The sample totals roughly 77,000 clones; its top ten clones hold 3.8%. The source material was PBMCs. All receptors come from a female donor in good health and CMV-seropositive. The CDR3 runs from the conserved cysteine through the conserved F or W. Each record gives: J gene, D gene, V gene, CDR3 protein, CDR3 DNA. The D gene is left open where the match is weak.

TRBJ1-3	TRBD1	TRBV4-1	CASSLRDPGQGPSSGNTIYF	TGCGCCAGCAGCCTAAGGGATCCGGGACAGGGGCCCAGCTCTGGAAACACCATATATTTT
TRBJ2-3	TRBD1	TRBV4-1	CASSQGDRATDTQYF	TGCGCCAGCAGCCAAGGGGACAGGGCCACAGATACGCAGTATTTT
TRBJ2-1	NA	TRBV29-1	CSVEWQTYNEQFF	TGCAGCGTTGAATGGCAAACCTACAATGAGCAGTTCTTC
TRBJ2-5	TRBD1	TRBV6-5	CASSYDRGIGENQYF	TGTGCCAGCAGTTACGACAGGGGAATAGGGGAGAACCAGTACTTC
TRBJ2-1	TRBD2	TRBV4-1	CASSQGSPAGLVDNEQFF	TGCGCCAGCAGCCAAGGATCCCCAGCGGGGTTAGTTGACAATGAGCAGTTCTTC
TRBJ2-3	TRBD2	TRBV18	CASSSLAGAENTQYF	TGTGCCAGCTCATCCTTAGCGGGAGCGGAGAATACGCAGTATTTT
TRBJ1-1	TRBD1	TRBV18	CASSQDRGPEAFF	TGTGCCAGCTCGCAGGACAGGGGTCCTGAAGCTTTCTTT
TRBJ2-3	NA	TRBV29-1	CSVLPDGDTQYF	TGCAGCGTTCTACCAGACGGGGATACGCAGTATTTT
TRBJ1-2	NA	TRBV2	CASMSIYGYTF	TGTGCCAGCATGTCTATTTATGGCTACACCTTC
TRBJ2-5	TRBD2	TRBV5-1	CASSLGTLAGSQETQYF	TGCGCCAGCAGCTTGGGAACGCTAGCGGGGTCCCAAGAGACCCAGTACTTC
TRBJ2-1	NA	TRBV7-2	CASSLGWNEQFF	TGTGCCAGCAGCCTCGGGTGGAATGAGCAGTTCTTC
TRBJ2-1	NA	TRBV5-1	CASSLIPSEYNEQFF	TGCGCCAGCAGCTTGATCCCTAGCGAGTACAATGAGCAGTTCTTC
TRBJ2-1	TRBD2	TRBV10-3	CAISGLAGDNEQFF	TGTGCCATCAGTGGGCTAGCGGGAGACAATGAGCAGTTCTTC
TRBJ1-4	NA	TRBV4-1	CASSLGHYLGGKLFF	TGCGCCAGCAGCCTTGGTCACTACCTGGGGGGGAAACTGTTTTTT
TRBJ1-1	TRBD1	TRBV9	CASSPTGGWAEAFF	TGTGCCAGCAGCCCCACAGGGGGCTGGGCTGAAGCTTTCTTT
TRBJ2-7	NA	TRBV4-1	CASSRGVGSTYEQYF	TGCGCCAGCAGCCGGGGGGTTGGGTCCACCTACGAGCAGTACTTC
TRBJ2-2	TRBD1	TRBV5-1	CASSLVQGAPTGELFF	TGCGCCAGCAGCTTGGTGCAGGGGGCTCCCACCGGGGAGCTGTTTTTT
TRBJ1-2	NA	TRBV7-9	CASSQGDYGYTF	TGTGCCAGCAGTCAGGGTGACTATGGCTACACCTTC
TRBJ1-2	NA	TRBV18	CASSPPQVGYTF	TGTGCCAGCTCACCGCCTCAGGTTGGCTACACCTTC
TRBJ2-5	NA	TRBV4-1	CASSQVEGAAEETQYF	TGCGCCAGCAGCCAAGTGGAGGGGGCGGCTGAAGAGACCCAGTACTTC
TRBJ2-7	TRBD1	TRBV7-2	CASTQGGTGAPYEQYF	TGTGCCAGCACCCAGGGGGGGACAGGGGCACCCTACGAGCAGTACTTC
TRBJ2-7	TRBD1	TRBV7-6	CASSFRDSNEQYF	TGTGCCAGCAGCTTCCGGGACAGCAACGAGCAGTACTTC
TRBJ1-1	TRBD1	TRBV4-1	CASSQGQGGTEAFF	TGCGCCAGCAGCCAAGGACAGGGGGGGACTGAAGCTTTCTTT
TRBJ1-4	NA	TRBV18	CASSPWYQALSEKLFF	TGTGCCAGCTCACCATGGTATCAGGCATTATCTGAAAAACTGTTTTTT
TRBJ1-2	TRBD1	TRBV27	CASSLIPLTGTGYTF	TGTGCCAGCAGTTTAATCCCCCTGACAGGGACCGGCTACACCTTC
TRBJ1-1	NA	TRBV7-2	CASSSGGGVNTEAFF	TGTGCCAGCAGCTCAGGCGGGGGGGTGAACACTGAAGCTTTCTTT
TRBJ2-5	NA	TRBV5-8	CASSLGQRLPETQYF	TGTGCCAGCAGCTTGGGACAGCGCCTGCCTGAGACCCAGTACTTC
TRBJ1-1	NA	TRBV9	CASSADTEDGGVF	TGTGCCAGCAGCGCAGACACCGAAGATGGGGGGGTCTTT
TRBJ1-1	NA	TRBV7-2	CASSPLGRGEKAFF	TGTGCCAGCAGCCCTCTAGGCAGGGGAGAAAAAGCTTTCTTT
TRBJ2-7	NA	TRBV6-1	CASSEVIRGQSF	TGTGCCAGCAGTGAAGTCATCCGCGGACAAAGCTTC
TRBJ2-7	NA	TRBV19	CASRGQPPGEQYF	TGTGCCAGTAGGGGGCAGCCCCCTGGCGAGCAGTACTTC
TRBJ1-2	TRBD1	TRBV7-9	CASSRRTGRHIINYGYTF	TGTGCCAGCAGCAGACGGACAGGGCGTCACATCATCAACTATGGCTACACCTTC
TRBJ2-1	TRBD1	TRBV2	CASSEGTGVFNEQFF	TGTGCCAGCAGTGAAGGGACAGGGGTTTTCAATGAGCAGTTCTTC
TRBJ2-3	TRBD1	TRBV9	CASSVGQGAGDTQYF	TGTGCCAGCAGCGTAGGACAGGGGGCAGGAGATACGCAGTATTTT
TRBJ2-3	TRBD2	TRBV9	CASSVELAGGVTTQYF	TGTGCCAGCAGCGTAGAGCTAGCGGGGGGGGTGACAACGCAGTATTTT
TRBJ2-2	NA	TRBV5-1	CASSLRQSNTGELFF	TGCGCCAGCAGCTTGCGTCAGTCGAACACCGGGGAGCTGTTTTTT
TRBJ1-5	TRBD1	TRBV7-9	CASSLGQGNLNQPQHF	TGTGCCAGCAGCTTAGGACAGGGTAACCTCAATCAGCCCCAGCATTTT
TRBJ2-5	NA	TRBV2	CASSASETQYF	TGTGCCAGCAGTGCGTCGGAGACCCAGTACTTC
TRBJ2-7	NA	TRBV2	CASSDPVGGQYF	TGTGCCAGCAGTGACCCAGTGGGGGGGCAGTACTTC
TRBJ1-1	NA	TRBV6-5	CASSKTGLGAFF	TGTGCCAGCAGTAAAACAGGGCTAGGGGCTTTCTTT
TRBJ1-4	NA	TRBV2	CASIWDTGRSNEKLFF	TGTGCCAGCATTTGGGATACAGGTCGAAGTAATGAAAAACTGTTTTTT
TRBJ2-1	NA	TRBV7-3	CASSLDWGNEQFF	TGTGCCAGCAGCTTGGACTGGGGAAATGAGCAGTTCTTC
TRBJ1-4	NA	TRBV7-9	CASSLAAGPSNEKLFF	TGTGCCAGCAGCTTAGCGGCGGGGCCGTCTAATGAAAAACTGTTTTTT
TRBJ2-5	TRBD2	TRBV4-3	CASSQEWAFGGGGLETQYF	TGCGCCAGCAGCCAAGAGTGGGCCTTCGGCGGGGGAGGTTTAGAGACCCAGTACTTC
TRBJ1-2	NA	TRBV19	CASRHSGSNYGYTF	TGTGCCAGTAGGCACTCAGGGTCTAACTATGGCTACACCTTC
TRBJ1-5	TRBD1	TRBV7-6	CASSVGTGYNQPQHF	TGTGCCAGCAGCGTCGGGACAGGGTACAATCAGCCCCAGCATTTT